Below are 19 T cell receptor beta chains sequenced from a single sample in a study of Ad26.COV2.S vaccination and SARS-CoV-2 variants. Treatment of the sample: around 19 received Ad26.COV2.S at low or high dose, single or two shots; several received placebo; per-sample allocation not given. Samples analyzed were those drawn on day 63 after the first vaccine or placebo injection. Repertoires were generated with immunoSEQ multiplex PCR, while TCRdb's copy carries only in-frame clones and drops some. The sample yields around 450,000 clones, 75% to 90% seen once. The sample here was peripheral blood, taken in a trial of Ad26.COV2.S vaccine versus placebo. The receptors were sampled from a person between 18 and 60 years old who received the Ad26.COV2.S COVID-19 vaccine or a placebo.

The J gene is TRBJ2-3, the V gene TRBV7-2; D is unclear. The CDR3 is made up of 14 amino acids. The V gene's germline CDR1 is SGHTA and CDR2 FQGNSA. The V and J ends lost 4 bases and 4 bases respectively, with 12 bases between them. The CDR3 region is CASSSTGWADTQYF. CDR3 nucleotides: TGTGCCAGCAGCTCTACCGGGTGGGCAGATACGCAGTATTTT.

This clone was picked up many times. The gene calls are TRBV5-1 and TRBJ1-2; the match to TRBD1 covers 8 bases. The CDR3 sequence is 14 residues long. The V segment lost 3 bases and the J segment 4 bases; nucleotides outside the gene matches: 5. CDR1 is SGHRS, CDR2 YFSETQ, per germline. The DNA of the CDR3 is TGCGCCAGCAGCTGGGGACAGGCCGCCTATGGCTACACCTTC. This gives the protein CASSWGQAAYGYTF.

This chain links TRBV6-4 with TRBJ2-7, with 13 positions matching TRBD2. The CDR3 covers 15 residues. The ends lost 8 bases at V and 2 bases at J; junction bases unmatched: 6. Germline V gene lookup returns CDR1 MRHNA and CDR2 SNTAGT. The CDR3 DNA reads as TGTGCCAGCCCGACTAGCGGGGGGACTCCCTACGAGCAGTACTTC. This translates into CASPTSGGTPYEQYF.

With respect to this clone: Germline and junction disagree at one end, which may indicate a read error. J is TRBJ2-7 and V is TRBV5-6; 14 bases are a match to TRBD2. The CDR3 has 15 amino acids. CDR1 is SGHDT and CDR2 is YYEEEE in the germline V gene. CDR3 nucleotide sequence: TGTGCCAGCAGCTTGGCACCGGGACTAGCGGGAGTTTGGGCCTTC. This translates into CASSLAPGLAGVWAF.

V usage is TRBV7-9 and J usage is TRBJ1-2; D ambiguous. CDR3 size: 12 residues. Trimming pared 1 base from V and 7 bases from J, leaving 7 bases between. Germline V gene sequence: CDR1 SEHNR, CDR2 FQNEAQ (reference sequence). CDR3 amino acids: CASSLVGVGYTF. The CDR3, as DNA: TGTGCCAGCAGCTTAGTTGGGGTTGGCTACACCTTC.

The chain uses TRBV2 and TRBJ1-2; D unresolved. V gave up 0 bases and J gave up 6 bases, with 8 bases separating them. Germline CDR1 and CDR2: SNHLY and FYNNEI. The CDR3 totals 13 residues. CDR3 region: CASSEAIGDGYTF. In nucleotides, the CDR3 is TGTGCCAGCAGTGAAGCGATCGGGGATGGCTACACCTTC.

To note about this clone: Other DNA sequences in this specimen translate into the identical CDR3. The V gene is TRBV4-2, the J gene TRBJ2-7, with D maybe TRBD2 (5 bases). This CDR3 region has 13 residues. Trimming took off 0 bases at V and 4 bases at J, with 7 bases between the two ends. Looked up from germline, CDR1 is LGHNA and CDR2 is YNFKEQ. The DNA for the CDR3 is TGTGCCAGCAGCCAAGATCGGACTTACGAGCAGTACTTC. It encodes CASSQDRTYEQYF.

This clone was found once. The chain combines TRBV5-1 with TRBJ1-6; 7 nucleotides align to TRBD1. V gave up 0 bases and J gave up 10 bases; unmatched junction bases: 4. The CDR3 spans 14 residues. The germline V gene encodes CDR1 SGHRS and CDR2 YFSETQ. The chain's CDR3 is CASSLADRDSPLHF. The CDR3 DNA follows: TGCGCCAGCAGCTTGGCCGACAGGGACTCACCCCTCCACTTT.

This chain joins TRBV12-3 or TRBV12-4 and TRBJ1-1; the D gene is possibly TRBD1 (6 bases). V was pared by 7 bases and J by 5 bases, with 11 bases between. The CDR3 is 12 residues long. The CDR3 DNA sequence: TGTGCCAGCACCCAGGGGAGTACTGAAGCTTTCTTT. It is translated as CASTQGSTEAFF.

V gene TRBV20-1 combines with J gene TRBJ2-5; the D gene is possibly TRBD2 (5 bases). V was cut by 3 bases and J by 1 base, with 6 bases left in between. The germline V gene has CDR1 DFQATT and CDR2 SNEGSKA (reference sequence). The CDR3 length is 12 residues. CDR3 sequence: CSASTSQETQYF. CDR3 coding DNA: TGCAGTGCTAGTACTAGCCAAGAGACCCAGTACTTC.

This clone was recorded once. The CDR3 loop is CASSPLGQGNTGELFF. CDR3 bases: TGTGCCAGCAGCCCCCTCGGGCAGGGGAACACCGGGGAGCTGTTTTTT. This chain uses TRBV7-6 with TRBJ2-2; a possible D gene is TRBD1 (5 bases). With 5 bases removed from V and 1 base from J, the gap between germline ends came to 14 bases. CDR1 is SGHVS, CDR2 FNYEAQ, per germline. The CDR3 consists of 16 residues.

The chain employs TRBV18 and TRBJ2-5, with TRBD2 matching over 7 bases. The V gene end was trimmed by 8 bases and the J gene end by 0 bases; junction bases not matched to a gene: 6. The CDR3 consists of 14 residues. Germline-derived CDR1 and CDR2 are KGHSH and LQKENI. The CDR3 DNA sequence: TGTGCCAGCAGCCGGGACTACAACCAAGAGACCCAGTACTTC. As protein: CASSRDYNQETQYF. Variable domain in full (rest from reference TRBV18 and TRBJ2-5): NAGVMQNPRHLVRRRGQEARLRCSPMKGHSHVYWYRQLPEEGLKFMVYLQKENIIDESGMPKERFSAEFPKEGPSILRIQQVVRGDSAAYFCASSRDYNQETQYFGPGTRLLVL.

The chain carries TRBV28 and TRBJ2-4; the match to TRBD1 covers 7 bases. V lost 7 bases and J lost 4; bases outside the gene matches: 13. Germline-derived CDR1 and CDR2 are MDHEN and SYDVKM. The CDR3 spans 16 residues. The DNA of the CDR3 is TGTGCCAGCAAAAGAACAGGTGGGACAGAAAAAAACATTCAGTACTTC. Its translation is CASKRTGGTEKNIQYF.

This clone is a singleton in its sample. This chain joins TRBV7-2 and TRBJ2-5, with 9 bases that match TRBD2. CDR3 length: 16 amino acids. Per the germline V gene, CDR1 is SGHTA and CDR2 is FQGNSA. The J segment lost 4 bases and the V segment lost 4 bases, leaving 10 bases of the junction unmatched. For the CDR3, the DNA is TGTGCCAGCAGCTCGGCTAGCGGGAAGGCTGGAGAGACCCAGTACTTC. Protein sequence: CASSSASGKAGETQYF.

V is TRBV2 and J is TRBJ1-2; no definite D call. V was trimmed by 4 bases and J by 0 bases, leaving 9 bases between them. The germline V gene has CDR1 SNHLY and CDR2 FYNNEI. The CDR3 consists of 14 residues. For the CDR3, the DNA is TGTGCCAGCAGTGGCGGTACCGCTAACTATGGCTACACCTTC. It yields the protein CASSGGTANYGYTF. The full variable domain, its missing parts supplied by reference TRBV2 and TRBJ1-2, is EPEVTQTPSHQVTQMGQEVILRCVPISNHLYFYWYRQILGQKVEFLVSFYNNEISEKSEIFDDQFSVERPDGSNFTLKIRSTKLEDSAMYFCASSGGTANYGYTFGSGTRLTVV.

This chain connects TRBV28 to TRBJ1-4, with D maybe TRBD1 (6 bases). The germline gives CDR1 MDHEN, CDR2 SYDVKM. The V and J ends lost 5 bases and 8 bases respectively, with 15 bases between them. The CDR3 is 14 amino acids. The CDR3 bases are TGTGCCAGCAGTAACCTCAGGGGTGCCGAAAAACTGTTTTTT. This translates into CASSNLRGAEKLFF.

V and J are TRBV4-2 and TRBJ2-3; D remains unclear. V was pared by 0 bases and J by 0 bases, with 13 bases between. CDR1 and CDR2 from the germline V gene are LGHNA and YNFKEQ. The CDR3 consists of 17 residues. CDR3 DNA: TGTGCCAGCAGCCAAGAATCGGGTCCCGGGAGCACAGATACGCAGTATTTT. Protein: CASSQESGPGSTDTQYF.

The J gene is TRBJ2-2, the V gene TRBV6-5, with 9 bases fitting TRBD2. V trimming: 6 bases; J trimming: 5 bases; junction bases outside the gene matches: 4. Germline V lookup: CDR1 MNHEY, CDR2 SVGAGI. This CDR3 is 14 amino acids long. The chain's CDR3 is CASRASGVTGELFF. The CDR3 nucleotides are TGTGCCAGCAGAGCTAGCGGGGTTACCGGGGAGCTGTTTTTT.

This chain uses TRBV4-1 with TRBJ1-5; possible D gene TRBD1, 6 bases. Trimming removed 2 bases at V and 4 bases at J, with 18 bases between. The CDR3 is 17 amino acids. Germline V gene sequence: CDR1 MGHRA, CDR2 YSYEKL. As DNA, the CDR3 is TGCGCCAGCAGCCAACTACTTTTGGGGGGCTGGAATCAGCCCCAGCATTTT. Its translation is CASSQLLLGGWNQPQHF.